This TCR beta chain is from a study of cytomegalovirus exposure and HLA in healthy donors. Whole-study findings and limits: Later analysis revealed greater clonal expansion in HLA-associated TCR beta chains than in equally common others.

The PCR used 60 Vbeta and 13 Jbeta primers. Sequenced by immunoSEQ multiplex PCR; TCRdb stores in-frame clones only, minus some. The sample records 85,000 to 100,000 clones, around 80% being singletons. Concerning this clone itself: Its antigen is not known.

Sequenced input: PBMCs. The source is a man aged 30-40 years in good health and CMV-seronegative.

The CDR3 DNA reads as TGTGCCAGCAGTTACAGGGGCGAGCAGTACTTC. Translation gives CASSYRGEQYF. The genes are TRBV6-5 and TRBJ2-7; the D gene is possibly TRBD1 (5 bases). The V end was cut by 2 bases, the J end by 6 bases, with 5 bases between. The CDR3 has 11 residues. Per germline, CDR1 MNHEY and CDR2 SVGAGI.